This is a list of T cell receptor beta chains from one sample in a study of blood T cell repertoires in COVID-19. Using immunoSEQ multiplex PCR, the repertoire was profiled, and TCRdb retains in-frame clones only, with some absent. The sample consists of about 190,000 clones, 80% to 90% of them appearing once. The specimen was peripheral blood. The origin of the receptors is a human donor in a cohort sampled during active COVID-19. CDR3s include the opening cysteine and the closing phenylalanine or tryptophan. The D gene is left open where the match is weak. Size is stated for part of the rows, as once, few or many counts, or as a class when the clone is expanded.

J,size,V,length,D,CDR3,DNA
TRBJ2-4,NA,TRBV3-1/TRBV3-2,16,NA,CASSHRSPRAKNIQYF,TGTGCCAGCAGCCACCGATCGCCGCGGGCCAAAAACATTCAGTACTTC
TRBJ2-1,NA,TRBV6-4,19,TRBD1,CASSALTYRGVGSYNEQFF,TGTGCCAGCAGTGCCCTAACGTACAGGGGCGTAGGCTCCTACAATGAGCAGTTCTTC
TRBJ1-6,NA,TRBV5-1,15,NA,CASSLGYEGSSPLHF,TGCGCCAGCAGCTTGGGTTACGAGGGAAGCTCACCCCTCCACTTT
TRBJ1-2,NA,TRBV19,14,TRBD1,CASTSTGTGYGYTF,TGTGCCAGTACCTCGACAGGGACAGGCTATGGCTACACCTTC
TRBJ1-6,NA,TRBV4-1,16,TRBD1,CASSQVGQGSRSPLHF,TGCGCCAGCAGCCAAGTCGGACAGGGGAGTCGGTCACCCCTCCACTTT
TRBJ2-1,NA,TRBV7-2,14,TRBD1,CASSLDRGWDEQFF,TGTGCCAGCAGCTTGGACAGGGGTTGGGATGAGCAGTTCTTC
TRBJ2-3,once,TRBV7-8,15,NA,CASSLASGYTDTQYF,TGTGCCAGCAGCTTAGCTAGCGGCTACACAGATACGCAGTATTTT
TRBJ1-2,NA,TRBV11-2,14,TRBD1,CASSSTGVTYGYTF,TGTGCCAGCAGCTCGACAGGGGTTACCTATGGCTACACCTTC
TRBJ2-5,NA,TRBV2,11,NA,CASNGAKTQYF,TGTGCCAGCAACGGAGCAAAGACCCAGTACTTC
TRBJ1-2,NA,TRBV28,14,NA,CASSTVGRVQGYTF,TGTGCCAGCAGTACCGTGGGCAGGGTTCAGGGCTACACCTTC
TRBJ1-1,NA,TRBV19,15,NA,CASSIYAGMNTEAFF,TGTGCCAGTAGTATATATGCAGGGATGAACACTGAAGCTTTCTTT
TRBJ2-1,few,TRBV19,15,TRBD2,CASSSAGLLYNEQFF,TGTGCCAGTAGCTCGGCGGGACTACTGTACAATGAGCAGTTCTTC
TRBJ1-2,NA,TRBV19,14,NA,CASSREAADYGYTF,TGTGCCAGTAGCCGGGAAGCGGCGGACTATGGCTACACCTTC
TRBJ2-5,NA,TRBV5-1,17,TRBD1,CASSSHRGRDLEETQYF,TGCGCCAGCAGCTCACACAGGGGGCGAGATTTGGAGGAGACCCAGTACTTC
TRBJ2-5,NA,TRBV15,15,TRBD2,CATSREAGGGETQYF,TGTGCCACCAGCAGAGAAGCGGGAGGTGGAGAGACCCAGTACTTC
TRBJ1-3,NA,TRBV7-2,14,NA,CASSLNRGLDTIYF,TGTGCCAGCAGCTTAAATCGAGGGTTGGACACCATATATTTT
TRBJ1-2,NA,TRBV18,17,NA,CASSPDSLYLGSYGYTF,TGTGCCAGCTCACCAGACAGTCTCTACCTCGGGTCCTATGGCTACACCTTC
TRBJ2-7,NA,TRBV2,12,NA,CASSPGHSGQYF,TGTGCCAGCAGTCCCGGACATTCTGGGCAGTACTTC
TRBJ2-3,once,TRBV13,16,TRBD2,CASSTGGLAGVDTQYF,TGTGCCAGCAGCACTGGGGGACTAGCGGGAGTCGATACGCAGTATTTT
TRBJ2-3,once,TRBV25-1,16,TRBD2,CASSDRTSGGKDTQYF,TGTGCCAGCAGTGATCGAACTAGCGGGGGGAAAGATACGCAGTATTTT
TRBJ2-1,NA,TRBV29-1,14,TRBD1,CSAPGQGYSDEQFF,TGCAGCGCCCCGGGACAGGGGTATAGTGATGAGCAGTTCTTC
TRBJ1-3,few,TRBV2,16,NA,CASSLLNLGSGNTIYF,TGTGCCAGCAGCTTGTTAAATCTCGGCTCTGGAAACACCATATATTTT
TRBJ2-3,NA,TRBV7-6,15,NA,CASSLVQLSTDTQYF,TGTGCCAGCAGCTTAGTCCAACTAAGCACAGATACGCAGTATTTT
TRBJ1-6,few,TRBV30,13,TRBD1,CAWSGRGDSPLHF,TGTGCCTGGAGCGGCAGGGGGGATTCACCCCTCCACTTT
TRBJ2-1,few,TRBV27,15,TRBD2,CASSLLGLPPNEQFF,TGTGCCAGCAGTTTACTGGGACTACCTCCCAATGAGCAGTTCTTC
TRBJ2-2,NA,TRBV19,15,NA,CASSMGAGASGELFF,TGTGCCAGTAGTATGGGGGCGGGTGCTTCCGGGGAGCTGTTTTTT
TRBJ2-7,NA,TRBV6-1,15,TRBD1,CASSDRDRSYDWQYF,TGTGCCAGCAGTGACCGGGACAGATCCTACGATTGGCAGTACTTC
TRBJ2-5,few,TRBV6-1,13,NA,CASSEGQEGTQYF,TGTGCCAGCAGTGAGGGCCAAGAAGGGACCCAGTACTTC
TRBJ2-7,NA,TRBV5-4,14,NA,CASSLAWGSNEQYF,TGTGCCAGCAGCTTGGCCTGGGGCAGTAACGAGCAGTACTTC
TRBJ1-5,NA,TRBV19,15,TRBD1,CASRRDRVENQPQHF,TGTGCCAGTAGGAGAGACAGGGTAGAAAATCAGCCCCAGCATTTT
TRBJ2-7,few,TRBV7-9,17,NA,CASSHTYGKLATYEQYF,TGTGCCAGCAGCCACACATACGGGAAACTAGCTACCTACGAGCAGTACTTC
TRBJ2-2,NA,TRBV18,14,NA,CASSPDMTPGELFF,TGTGCCAGCTCACCCGATATGACTCCCGGGGAGCTGTTTTTT
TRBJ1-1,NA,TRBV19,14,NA,CASSMGGAGTEAFF,TGTGCCAGTAGTATGGGGGGGGCCGGCACTGAAGCTTTCTTT
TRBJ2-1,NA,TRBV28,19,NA,CASRGSGAGRTGPYNEQFF,TGTGCCAGCAGGGGATCAGGGGCAGGGAGAACTGGCCCCTACAATGAGCAGTTCTTC
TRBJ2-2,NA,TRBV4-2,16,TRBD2,CASQGLAGDYAGELFF,TGTGCCAGCCAAGGACTAGCGGGGGACTACGCCGGGGAGCTGTTTTTT
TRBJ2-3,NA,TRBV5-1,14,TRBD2,CASSPGGATDTQYF,TGCGCCAGCAGTCCCGGGGGGGCCACAGATACGCAGTATTTT
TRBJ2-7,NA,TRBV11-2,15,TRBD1,CASRTRGQGSDEQYF,TGTGCCAGCAGAACAAGGGGACAGGGATCCGACGAGCAGTACTTC
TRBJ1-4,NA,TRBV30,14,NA,CAWRQRATNEKLFF,TGTGCCTGGAGGCAACGGGCAACTAATGAAAAACTGTTTTTT
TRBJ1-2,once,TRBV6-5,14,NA,CASTPGAEVYGYTF,TGTGCCAGCACCCCTGGGGCGGAAGTCTATGGCTACACCTTC
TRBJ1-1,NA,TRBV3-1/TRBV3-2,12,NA,CASSQVAGYAFF,TGTGCCAGCAGCCAAGTGGCAGGGTACGCTTTCTTT
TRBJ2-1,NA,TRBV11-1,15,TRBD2,CASSLNPLGGGEQFF,TGTGCCAGCAGCTTAAATCCCCTTGGCGGGGGTGAGCAGTTCTTC
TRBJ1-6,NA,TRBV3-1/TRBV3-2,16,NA,CASSQDLSSYNSPLHF,TGTGCCAGCAGCCAAGACCTTAGCTCCTATAATTCACCCCTCCACTTT